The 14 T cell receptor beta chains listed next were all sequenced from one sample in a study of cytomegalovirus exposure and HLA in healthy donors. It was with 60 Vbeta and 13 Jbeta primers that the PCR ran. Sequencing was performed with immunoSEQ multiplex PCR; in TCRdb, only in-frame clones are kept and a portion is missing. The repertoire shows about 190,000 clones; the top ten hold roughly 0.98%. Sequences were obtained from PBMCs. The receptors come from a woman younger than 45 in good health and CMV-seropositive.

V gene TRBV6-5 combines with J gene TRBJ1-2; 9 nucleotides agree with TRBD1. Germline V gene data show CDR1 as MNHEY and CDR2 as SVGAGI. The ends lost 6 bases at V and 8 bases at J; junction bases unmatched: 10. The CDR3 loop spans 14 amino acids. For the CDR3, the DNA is TGTGCCAGCAGCACGACAGGGGGTTATGGAGGCTACACCTTC. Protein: CASSTTGGYGGYTF.

This CDR3 reads CAISRDREVKGYTF. CDR3 DNA: TGTGCCATCAGCCGGGACAGGGAGGTTAAGGGCTACACCTTC. V usage is TRBV10-3 and J usage is TRBJ1-2, with 9 bases fitting TRBD1. The junction had 10 bases not matched to a gene; V was cut back by 6 bases and J by 8 bases. The CDR3 is made up of 14 amino acids. Germline-derived CDR1 and CDR2 are ENHRY and SYGVKD.

Here the CDR3 reads CASSYSILGHYEQYF. Written as DNA, the CDR3 is TGTGCCAGCAGTTACTCGATTCTGGGCCACTACGAGCAGTACTTC. The chain employs TRBV6-5 and TRBJ2-7, with D hard to call. This CDR3 contains 15 residues. V lost 0 bases and J lost 3, with 12 bases in between. The V gene's germline CDR1 is MNHEY and CDR2 SVGAGI.

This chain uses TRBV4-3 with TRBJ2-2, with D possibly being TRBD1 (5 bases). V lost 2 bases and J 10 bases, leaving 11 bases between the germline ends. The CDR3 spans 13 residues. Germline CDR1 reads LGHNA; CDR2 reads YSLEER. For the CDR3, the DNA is TGCGCCAGCAGCCAACGATTAGGGGAGGAGCTGTTTTTT. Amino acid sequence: CASSQRLGEELFF.

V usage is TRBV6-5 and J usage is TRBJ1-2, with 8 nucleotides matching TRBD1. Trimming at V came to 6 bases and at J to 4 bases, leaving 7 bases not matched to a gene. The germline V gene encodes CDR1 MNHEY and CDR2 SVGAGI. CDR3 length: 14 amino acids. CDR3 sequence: CASRGRQGIYGYTF. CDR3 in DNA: TGTGCCAGCAGGGGAAGACAGGGGATCTATGGCTACACCTTC.

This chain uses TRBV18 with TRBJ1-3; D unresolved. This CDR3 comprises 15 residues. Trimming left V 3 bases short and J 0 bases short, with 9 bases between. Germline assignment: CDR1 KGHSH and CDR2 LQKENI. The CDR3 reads CASSPRSDSGNTIYF. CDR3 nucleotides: TGTGCCAGCTCACCGAGGTCGGACTCTGGAAACACCATATATTTT.

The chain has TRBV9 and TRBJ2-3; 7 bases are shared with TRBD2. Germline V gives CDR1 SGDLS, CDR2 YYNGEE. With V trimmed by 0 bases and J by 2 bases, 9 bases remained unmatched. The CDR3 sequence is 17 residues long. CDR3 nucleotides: TGTGCCAGCAGCGTAGGCTTGAAGCGGGGTTCCACAGATACGCAGTATTTT. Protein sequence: CASSVGLKRGSTDTQYF.

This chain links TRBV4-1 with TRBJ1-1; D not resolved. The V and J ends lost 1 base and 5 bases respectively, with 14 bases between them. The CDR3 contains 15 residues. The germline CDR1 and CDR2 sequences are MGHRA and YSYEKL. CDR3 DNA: TGCGCCAGCAGCCAAGGCCCCCCTGGGAGGACTGAAGCTTTCTTT. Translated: CASSQGPPGRTEAFF.

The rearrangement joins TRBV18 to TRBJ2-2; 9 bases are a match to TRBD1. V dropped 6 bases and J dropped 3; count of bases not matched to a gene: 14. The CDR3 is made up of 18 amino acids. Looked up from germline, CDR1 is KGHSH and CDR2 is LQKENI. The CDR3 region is CASSPGTRNRGHTGELFF. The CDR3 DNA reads TGTGCCAGCTCCCCCGGGACAAGAAACAGGGGGCACACCGGGGAGCTGTTTTTT.

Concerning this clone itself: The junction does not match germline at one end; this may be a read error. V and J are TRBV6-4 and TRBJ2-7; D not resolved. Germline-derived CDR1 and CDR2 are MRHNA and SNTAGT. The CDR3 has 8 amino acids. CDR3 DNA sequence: TGCACAGCCTACGAGCAGTACTTC. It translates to CTAYEQYF.

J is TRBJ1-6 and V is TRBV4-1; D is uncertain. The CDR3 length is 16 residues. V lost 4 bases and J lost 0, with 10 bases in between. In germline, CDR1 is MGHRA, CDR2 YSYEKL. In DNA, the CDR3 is TGCGCCAGCAGCCGAGGCCGGAGCTCCTATAATTCACCCCTCCACTTT. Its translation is CASSRGRSSYNSPLHF.

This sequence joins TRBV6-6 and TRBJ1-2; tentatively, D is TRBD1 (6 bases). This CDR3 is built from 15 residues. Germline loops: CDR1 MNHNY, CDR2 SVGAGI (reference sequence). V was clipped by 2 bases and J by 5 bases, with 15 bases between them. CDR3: CASSYRTDLGYGYTF. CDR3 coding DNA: TGTGCCAGCAGTTACAGGACAGACCTGGGGTATGGCTACACCTTC.

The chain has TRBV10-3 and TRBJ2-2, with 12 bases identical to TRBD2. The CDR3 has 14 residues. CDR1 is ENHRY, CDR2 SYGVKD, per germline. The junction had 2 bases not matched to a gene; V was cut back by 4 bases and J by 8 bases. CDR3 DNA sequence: TGTGCCATCAGTGCGACTAGCGGGAGAGGGGAGCTGTTTTTT. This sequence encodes CAISATSGRGELFF.

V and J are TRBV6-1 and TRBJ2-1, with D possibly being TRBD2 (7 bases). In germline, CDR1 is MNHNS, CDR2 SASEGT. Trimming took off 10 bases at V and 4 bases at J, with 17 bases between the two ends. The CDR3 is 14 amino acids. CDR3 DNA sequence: TGTGCCACGCGGGGGCTAGCGGAGTACAATGAGCAGTTCTTC. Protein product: CATRGLAEYNEQFF.